The clone carrying this T cell receptor (beta chain) was seen only a few times. Its specificity is unknown. This record belongs to a study of response to subunit inactivated influenza vaccine. Study observations and caveats: There was a suggestion from the authors that each seasonal influenza vaccination recruits few new T cells.

Using its own MiXCR run on the RT-PCR reads, TCRdb lists one record per CDR3 protein. The repertoire holds under 550,000 distinct CDR3 sequences, with less than 10% as singletons. The junction had 7 bases not matched to a gene; V was cut back by 5 bases and J by 4 bases. The CDR3 length is 15 residues. Germline values: CDR1 SGHTA, CDR2 FQGNSA. The sequences come from PBMCs from blood, collected around 25 months after vaccination. The receptor was derived from a man between 50 and 69 years old who received an inactivated influenza vaccine. The chain employs TRBV7-2 and TRBJ2-7; 11 bases map to TRBD2. The CDR3 region has the DNA TGTGCCAGCAGCCAGGCGGCTAGCGGGGGGTACGAGCAGTACTTC. Translating gives CASSQAASGGYEQYF. Full variable domain (missing parts from reference TRBV7-2 and TRBJ2-7): GAGVSQSPSNKVTEKGKDVELRCDPISGHTALYWYRQSLGQGLEFLIYFQGNSAPDKSGLPSDRFSAERTGGSVSTLTIQRTQQEDSAVYLCASSQAASGGYEQYFGPGTRLTVT.